A single sample is the source of the 3 T cell receptor beta chains below, sequenced in a study of blood T cell repertoires in COVID-19. Sequencing used immunoSEQ multiplex PCR; TCRdb keeps in-frame clones, though not all of them. The sample carries hundreds of thousands of clones, roughly 90% recorded once. The sequenced material came from peripheral blood. The receptor set was obtained from a man in his late teens or twenties with active or convalescent COVID-19.

The J gene is TRBJ2-3, the V gene TRBV25-1, with 7 bases that match TRBD1. This CDR3 is 15 amino acids long. Looked up from germline, CDR1 is MGHDK and CDR2 is SYGVNS. Losses at the gene ends were 5 bases for V and 2 bases for J; bases not matched to a gene: 7. CDR3 DNA: TGTGCCAGCAGTTTTCGGACAGGATCCACAGATACGCAGTATTTT. It codes for CASSFRTGSTDTQYF.

This clone came up a few times. The gene calls are TRBV13 and TRBJ2-5; 16 bases agree with TRBD2. The trim removed 5 bases at V and 1 base at J, leaving 7 bases unmatched. The CDR3 length is 18 residues. The germline gives CDR1 PRHDT, CDR2 FYEKMQ (reference sequence). In DNA, the CDR3 is TGTGCCAGCAGCCTGGGACTAGCGGGGGGGCTGTCCCAAGAGACCCAGTACTTC. Translating gives CASSLGLAGGLSQETQYF. The whole variable domain, remainder taken from reference TRBV13 and TRBJ2-5, is AAGVIQSPRHLIKEKRETATLKCYPIPRHDTVYWYQQGPGQDPQFLISFYEKMQSDKGSIPDRFSAQQFSDYHSELNMSSLELGDSALYFCASSLGLAGGLSQETQYFGPGTRLLVL.

The gene calls are TRBV4-2 and TRBJ2-2, with D perhaps matching TRBD2 (5 bases). The CDR3 is made up of 17 amino acids. Trimming stripped 1 base from V and 0 bases from J, with 12 bases between. The germline V gene encodes CDR1 LGHNA and CDR2 YNFKEQ. CDR3 sequence reads: CASSQGRRLTNTGELFF. The CDR3 region has the DNA TGTGCCAGCAGCCAAGGGAGGAGACTAACGAACACCGGGGAGCTGTTTTTT.